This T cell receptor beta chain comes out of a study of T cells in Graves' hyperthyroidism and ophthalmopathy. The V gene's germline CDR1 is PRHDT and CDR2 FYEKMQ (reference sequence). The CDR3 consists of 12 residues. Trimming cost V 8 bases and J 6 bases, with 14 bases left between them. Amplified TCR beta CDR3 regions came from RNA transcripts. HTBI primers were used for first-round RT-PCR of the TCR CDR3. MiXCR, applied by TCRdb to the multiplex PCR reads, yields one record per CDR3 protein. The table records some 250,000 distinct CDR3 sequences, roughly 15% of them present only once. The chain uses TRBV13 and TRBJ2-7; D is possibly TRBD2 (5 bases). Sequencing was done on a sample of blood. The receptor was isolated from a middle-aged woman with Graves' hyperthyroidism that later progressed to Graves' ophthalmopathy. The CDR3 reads CASGFLRAEQYF. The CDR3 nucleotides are TGTGCCAGCGGGTTCCTGAGGGCCGAGCAGTACTTC.